This T cell receptor (beta chain) was recorded in a study of T cells in Graves' hyperthyroidism and ophthalmopathy. Study details: Peripheral blood was taken when the disease was first diagnosed, before any treatment began.

Germline lookup yields CDR1 MNHNS and CDR2 SASEGT. V was trimmed by 5 bases and J by 3 bases, leaving 11 bases between them. The CDR3 sequence is 14 residues long. This clonotype was counted only a few times. Clinical symptoms, serum thyroxine and TRAb, thyroid ultrasound and orbital computed tomography were used for the diagnoses. Researchers amplified the TCR beta CDR3 regions from RNA transcripts. TCR CDR3 regions were first amplified by RT-PCR with HTBI primers. TCRdb re-called the multiplex PCR reads with MiXCR, one entry per CDR3 protein. The sample has a few hundred thousand distinct CDR3 sequences, around 16% seen once.

J is TRBJ1-5 and V is TRBV6-1; D is possibly TRBD1 (6 bases). This TCR was sampled from a woman aged 25 to 45 with Graves' hyperthyroidism. Sequencing was carried out using blood. The CDR3 DNA reads as TGTGCCAGCAGTTTGGACAGCAACAATCAGCCCCAGCATTTT. It translates to CASSLDSNNQPQHF.